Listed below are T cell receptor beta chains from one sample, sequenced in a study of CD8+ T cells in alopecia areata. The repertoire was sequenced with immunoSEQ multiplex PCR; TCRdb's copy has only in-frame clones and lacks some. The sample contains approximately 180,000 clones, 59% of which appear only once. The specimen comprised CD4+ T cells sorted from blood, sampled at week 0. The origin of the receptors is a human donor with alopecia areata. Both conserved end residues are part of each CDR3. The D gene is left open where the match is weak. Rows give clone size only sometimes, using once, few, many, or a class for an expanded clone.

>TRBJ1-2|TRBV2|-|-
CVEGQNGYTF
TGTGTGGAGGGGCAAAATGGCTACACCTTC
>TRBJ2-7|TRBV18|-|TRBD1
CASSPRGLDLGQGAEQYF
TGTGCCAGCTCACCACGTGGGCTTGACTTAGGACAGGGAGCCGAGCAGTACTTC
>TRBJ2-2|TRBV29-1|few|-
CSALRGQRSGELFF
TGCAGCGCCCTCCGGGGCCAACGTTCCGGGGAGCTGTTTTTT
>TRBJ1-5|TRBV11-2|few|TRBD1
CASSLGQGAKPQHF
TGTGCCAGCAGCTTAGGACAGGGCGCCAAGCCCCAGCATTTT
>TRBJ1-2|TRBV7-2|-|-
CASSSSEGTNYGYTF
TGTGCCAGCAGCTCCTCGGAGGGGACTAACTATGGCTACACCTTC
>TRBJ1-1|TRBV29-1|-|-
CSVQGTATEAFF
TGCAGCGTGCAAGGGACGGCCACTGAAGCTTTCTTT
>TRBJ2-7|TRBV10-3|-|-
CAISAGSSYEQYF
TGTGCCATCAGTGCAGGGAGCTCCTACGAGCAGTACTTC
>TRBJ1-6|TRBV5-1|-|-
CASSPMGAKTGSPLHF
TGCGCCAGCAGCCCAATGGGGGCTAAAACGGGTTCACCCCTCCACTTT
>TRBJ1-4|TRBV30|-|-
CALQGATNEKLFF
TGTGCCTTACAGGGCGCAACTAATGAAAAACTGTTTTTT
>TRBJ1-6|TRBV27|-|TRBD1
CASSLTDRGGSPLHF
TGTGCCAGCAGTCTAACGGACAGGGGCGGGTCACCCCTCCACTTT